The 2 T cell receptor beta chains given below trace back to one sample, sequenced in a study of blood T cells in healthy people across ages. A sample-barcoded 5' primer and a J-beta primer mix were used in a second PCR of roughly 7 to 11 cycles. TCRdb reprocessed the 5' RACE reads with MiXCR, giving one entry per CDR3 protein. The sample lists hundreds of thousands of distinct CDR3 sequences, 58% occurring once. The material sequenced was blood. These receptors were obtained from a man aged 55 to 70 in good health.

The chain carries TRBV20-1 and TRBJ2-7; D gene ambiguous. The CDR3 loop spans 11 amino acids. Germline V gives CDR1 DFQATT, CDR2 SNEGSKA (reference sequence). The ends were cut back, 6 bases at V and 10 bases at J, with 16 bases in the middle. The CDR3 region is CSANVGEIQYF. CDR3 sequence (DNA): TGCAGTGCGAATGTAGGAGAGATCCAGTACTTC.

The V and J genes are TRBV5-1 and TRBJ2-1; 8 bases line up with TRBD2. V lost 4 bases and J lost 9; bases outside the gene matches: 15. CDR1 is SGHRS and CDR2 is YFSETQ in the germline V gene. The CDR3 runs to 16 residues. The CDR3 loop is CASSRGLDGPRGEQFF. CDR3 DNA: TGCGCCAGCAGCCGGGGACTAGACGGCCCTCGGGGTGAGCAGTTCTTC.